This T cell receptor (beta chain) was recorded in a study of T cell repertoires in cytomegalovirus infection. Study-level information: Public signatures in TCR beta pointed to CMV infection and matching HLA type. General study results and limits: Cumulative public TCR beta family frequency identified CMV carriers with the relevant HLA. Ex vivo responses were dominated by HLA-C-restricted CMV-specific TCR beta clonotypes.

This clonotype came up a few times. The antigen is unknown. TCRdb passed the reads through MiXCR, listing each CDR3 protein once. The table shows some 590,000 distinct CDR3 sequences, with 40% occurring only once. Germline assignment: CDR1 SGHTA and CDR2 FQGNSA. With V trimmed by 6 bases and J by 4 bases, 5 bases remained unmatched. The CDR3 contains 14 residues. The starting material was cultured PBMCs, obtained from culture after CMV antigen stimulation. The sequence was obtained from a human donor in good health (CMV status not recorded). Some clones in this sample may be carry-over from other donors' samples. The V call is TRBV7-2, the J call TRBJ1-1; 10 nucleotides line up with TRBD1. CDR3 coding DNA: TGTGCCAGCAGACGGGACAGGGGTGTCACTGAAGCTTTCTTT. Translating gives CASRRDRGVTEAFF.